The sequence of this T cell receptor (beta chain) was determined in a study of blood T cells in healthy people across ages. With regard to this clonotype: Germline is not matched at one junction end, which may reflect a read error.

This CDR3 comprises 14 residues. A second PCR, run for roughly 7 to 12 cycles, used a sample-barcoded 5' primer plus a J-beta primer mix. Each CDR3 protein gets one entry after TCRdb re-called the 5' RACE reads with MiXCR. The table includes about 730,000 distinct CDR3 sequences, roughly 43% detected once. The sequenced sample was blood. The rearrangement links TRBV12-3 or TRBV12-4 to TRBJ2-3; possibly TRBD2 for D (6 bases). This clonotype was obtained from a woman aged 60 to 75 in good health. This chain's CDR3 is CASSRGLRADMQYF. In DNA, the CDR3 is TGTGCCAGCAGTCGGGGACTGAGAGCAGATATGCAGTATTTT.